These 8 T cell receptor beta chains came from one sample sequenced in a study of low-dose radiotherapy and immunotherapy resistance in tumors. Gene-specific TRAV and TRBV primers were used for first-strand cDNA, covering alpha and beta chains. Amplification of TCRs used a constant-region primer and V-primer adapter for roughly 22 PCR cycles. TCRdb re-called the reads through MiXCR, storing one row per CDR3 protein. Of 85,000 to 95,000 distinct CDR3 sequences listed, roughly a tenth are singletons. As to time point: before trial treatment. The starting material was PBMCs, obtained before treatment. The receptors derive from a male donor with prostate cancer.

The table lists this clonotype with many counts. V gene TRBV5-1 combines with J gene TRBJ2-1; 7 bases align to TRBD2. The V gene's germline CDR1 is SGHRS and CDR2 YFSETQ. With V trimmed by 1 base and J by 3 bases, 10 bases remained unmatched. This CDR3 region has 17 residues. The CDR3 is CASSLSGSSGFYNEQFF. The CDR3 nucleotides are TGCGCCAGCAGCTTGAGCGGCTCTAGCGGATTCTACAATGAGCAGTTCTTC.

Concerning this clonotype: Given a much more abundant clone one base away, this may be a read error. The gene calls are TRBV19 and TRBJ2-7; TRBD1 is a possible D gene (7 bases). V shed 7 bases and J shed 5 bases, with 18 bases lying between them. Germline CDR1 is LNHDA and CDR2 is SQIVND (reference sequence). The CDR3 is 14 amino acids. In DNA, the CDR3 is TGTGCCAGTACCGTAAACAGGGGAGGTAACGAGCAGTACTTC. Encoded protein: CASTVNRGGNEQYF.

There are many counts of this clonotype. V gene TRBV25-1 combines with J gene TRBJ2-3, with D perhaps TRBD2 (5 bases). The CDR3 contains 18 residues. V dropped 1 base and J dropped 5 bases, with 22 bases sitting between them. CDR1 and CDR2 from the germline V gene are MGHDK and SYGVNS. DNA of the CDR3: TGTGCCAGCAGTGAATCACCACGCGGTTCTCACCGGGGAGATACGCAGTATTTT. The encoded protein is CASSESPRGSHRGDTQYF.

This clonotype has only a few counts. V gene TRBV20-1 combines with J gene TRBJ2-5, with 10 bases that match TRBD1. The CDR3 covers 13 residues. Unmatched junction bases numbered 6, after V lost 6 bases and J lost 5 bases. Germline CDR1 and CDR2: DFQATT and SNEGSKA (reference sequence). CDR3 residues: CSATGQGQETQYF. The CDR3 nucleotides read TGCAGTGCAACGGGACAGGGGCAGGAGACCCAGTACTTC.

The table lists this clonotype with many counts. This chain uses TRBV13 with TRBJ1-2; 9 bases are a match to TRBD1. CDR1 is PRHDT, CDR2 FYEKMQ, per germline (reference sequence). V lost 3 bases to trimming and J lost 4 bases; unmatched junction nucleotides: 0. This CDR3 has 13 residues. The CDR3 nucleotides read TGTGCCAGCAGCTTGGGACAGGGCTATGGCTACACCTTC. The encoded protein is CASSLGQGYGYTF.

Comments on this clonotype: Possible read error: a much larger clone is one base away. The chain has TRBV30 and TRBJ1-2; D unclear. Germline V lookup: CDR1 GTSNPN, CDR2 SVGIG (reference sequence). This CDR3 has 13 amino acids. CDR3 protein: CAWSLWVNYCYTF. The CDR3 DNA is TGTGCCTGGTCCCTTTGGGTCAACTATTGCTACACCTTC.

Note on this clonotype: This sequence is one base from a far larger clone and is likely a read error. The rearrangement joins TRBV6-5 to TRBJ2-1, with TRBD2 matching over 8 bases. With V trimmed by 10 bases and J by 10 bases, 6 bases remained unmatched. The germline V gene encodes CDR1 MNHEY and CDR2 SVGAGI. This CDR3 has 11 residues. The CDR3 sequence: CATGRVSEQFF. The CDR3 DNA reads TGTGCCACCGGGAGGGTCTCCGAGCAGTTCTTC.

This clonotype was observed many times. J is TRBJ2-1 and V is TRBV28, with TRBD2 as a possible D gene (5 bases). In germline, CDR1 is MDHEN, CDR2 SYDVKM. With 3 bases removed from V and 9 bases from J, the gap between germline ends came to 9 bases. This CDR3 contains 12 residues. The CDR3 nucleotides read TGTGCCAGCAGTTTGCCAGCGGTTGAGCAGTTCTTC. Its translation: CASSLPAVEQFF.